The rows below give T cell receptor beta chains drawn from one sample of a study of OX40 agonist ivuxolimab in advanced cancers. The protocol was immunoSEQ multiplex PCR, while the TCRdb copy is restricted to in-frame clones and leaves out a portion. The table includes under 70,000 clones, more than 75% detected once. The material sequenced was CD4+ or CD8+ T cells sorted from blood, taken in a trial of the OX40 agonist ivuxolimab. The receptor source for this set is an adult with an advanced solid tumor such as melanoma, head and neck, liver or kidney cancer. CDR3s include the opening cysteine and the closing phenylalanine or tryptophan.

v_call	j_call	cdr3_aa
TRBV28	TRBJ1-4	CASTWGGGSTNEKLFF
TRBV11-1	TRBJ2-1	CASSLQQGNNEQFF
TRBV18	TRBJ1-1	CASSPVRGEAFF
TRBV28	TRBJ1-4	CASSSGQSEKLFF
TRBV6-1	TRBJ2-2	CASSETPSGYTGELFF
TRBV28	TRBJ1-2	CASSLWDTIYGYTF
TRBV30	TRBJ1-1	CAWIGRGIPEAFF
TRBV5-1	TRBJ2-7	CASSLDSGQGAHEQYF
TRBV18	TRBJ2-5	CASSPLGRLAGAYQETQYF
TRBV4-3	TRBJ1-1	CASSQVSTLNTEAFF
TRBV28	TRBJ2-7	CAVQGSLPYEQYF
TRBV28	TRBJ1-2	CASRPQGAGYTF
TRBV4-3	TRBJ2-2	CASSREGVGTGELFF
TRBV15	TRBJ1-2	CATSARRYGYTF
TRBV7-2	TRBJ2-3	CASNSPTDTQYF
TRBV9	TRBJ2-1	CASSVTGFYNEQFF
TRBV5-4	TRBJ1-2	CASSLVTAQTYGYTF
TRBV7-9	TRBJ1-1	CASSSGQGTEAFF
TRBV18	TRBJ1-1	CASSPDLQGTTEAFF
TRBV28	TRBJ1-5	CASSGQLSQPQHF
TRBV28	TRBJ2-7	CASSLPGRSYEQYF
TRBV29-1	TRBJ2-3	CSVGAGGSTDTQYF
TRBV2	TRBJ2-7	CASGDLREMQYF
TRBV19	TRBJ2-3	CASSSGVPGTDTQYF
TRBV11-3	TRBJ2-3	CASSSRQNTDTQYF
TRBV2	TRBJ2-4	CASNPGISKNIQYF
TRBV30	TRBJ2-7	CASSGSNYEQYF
TRBV7-6	TRBJ1-5	CASSLGPRGQPQHF
TRBV19	TRBJ1-1	CASSIGTTDTEAFF
TRBV19	TRBJ1-1	CASSIGRAAAEAFF
TRBV6-1	TRBJ2-7	CASSEELLAGSDSYEQYF
TRBV30	TRBJ2-1	CAFSGTGFGEQFF
TRBV6-5	TRBJ2-4	CVSSENNIQYF
TRBV7-2	TRBJ2-1	CASSLDRGTYNEQFF
TRBV5-6	TRBJ2-7	CASNLNPGRTYEQYF
TRBV9	TRBJ1-3	CASSGDPSGNTIYF
TRBV6-5	TRBJ2-7	CAMLKVLHEQYF
TRBV5-4	TRBJ2-3	CASSTGLAGITDTQYF
TRBV7-6	TRBJ1-5	CASSRGTGVNQPQHF
TRBV27	TRBJ1-2	CASSLYANRGYGYTF
TRBV5-1	TRBJ2-3	CASSEGPGQPQYF
TRBV30	TRBJ1-2	CASAGVDYGYTF
TRBV21-1	TRBJ2-1	CASSKGGGSGSYNEQFF
TRBV5-4	TRBJ2-7	CASSLMADSYEQYF
TRBV2	TRBJ2-6	CASTQDRSGANVLTF
TRBV7-2	TRBJ1-1	CASSLAQGVTEAFF
TRBV9	TRBJ1-4	CASSVGGWQGEKLFF
TRBV15	TRBJ2-5	CATRKNLAGETQYF
TRBV28	TRBJ1-5	CASSLGGGERQPQHF
TRBV5-5	TRBJ1-3	CASSLEANPIATIYF
TRBV2	TRBJ2-6	CASNPTGSGANVLTF
TRBV19	TRBJ2-4	CASSQGALNLNIQYF
TRBV18	TRBJ2-2	CASSPNEGNTGELFF
TRBV7-2	TRBJ1-2	CASSLEGTYTF
TRBV11-2	TRBJ2-7	CASRGGTTTLGEQYF
TRBV5-4	TRBJ1-1	CASRQRQGLGTEAFF
TRBV30	TRBJ2-3	CAWSVSTSTDTQYF
TRBV29-1	TRBJ1-2	CSVEKTGGRYGYTF